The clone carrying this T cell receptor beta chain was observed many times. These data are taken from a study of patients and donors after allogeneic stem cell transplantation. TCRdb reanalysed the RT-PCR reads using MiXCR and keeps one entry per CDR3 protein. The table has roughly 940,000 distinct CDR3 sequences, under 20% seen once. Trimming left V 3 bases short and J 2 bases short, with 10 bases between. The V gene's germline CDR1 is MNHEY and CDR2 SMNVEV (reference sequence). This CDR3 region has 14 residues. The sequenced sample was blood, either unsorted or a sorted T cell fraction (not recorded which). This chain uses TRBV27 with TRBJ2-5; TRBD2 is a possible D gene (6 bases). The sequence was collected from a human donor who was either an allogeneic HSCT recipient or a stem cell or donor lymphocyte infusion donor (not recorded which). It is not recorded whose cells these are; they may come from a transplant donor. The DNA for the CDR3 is TGTGCCAGCAGTTTCGGCGGGGAACAAGAGACCCAGTACTTC. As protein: CASSFGGEQETQYF.